This T cell receptor beta chain is drawn from a study of tumor and adjacent non-tumor tissue in lung cancer. About the study: Aged roughly 30 to 85 years, patients included roughly 10 men and roughly five women with stage I to III disease. Each sample yielded 4 million to 5 million productive TCRbeta reads on average.

Points from the study as a whole: Shorter survival was associated with higher TCR diversity in tumors.

The template was RNA from unsorted bulk tissue. More than 3 cm separated this lung sample from the edge of the tumor. This clonotype was found a few times. The antigen remains unidentified. This may be a read error, as it is one base from a much larger clone. TCRbeta libraries were built with three rounds of nested PCR, modified from ARM-PCR. TCRdb re-called the multiplex PCR reads through MiXCR, storing one row per CDR3 protein. This sample has about 48,000 distinct CDR3 sequences, with around 60% found just once. V lost 2 bases, J lost 4 bases, and 9 bases lay in between. Germline V gene lookup returns CDR1 MNHNY and CDR2 SVGAGI (reference sequence). The CDR3 runs 14 residues.

The TCR sequence derives from a woman aged 70-85 years with non-small cell lung cancer. Sequenced input: distant non-tumor lung tissue. V and J are TRBV6-6 and TRBJ1-5, with D uncertain. The CDR3 spells CASSYAIGNQPQHF. The CDR3 DNA reads TGTGCCAGCAGTTACGCCATAGGGAATCAGCCCCAGCATTTT.